The text below deals with one T cell receptor beta chain. A far larger clone lies a single base away; this is likely a read error. Since the CDR3 does not end with the conserved phenylalanine or tryptophan, this likely comes from a read error. The data were obtained in a study of low-dose radiotherapy and immunotherapy resistance in tumors. Primers used for first-strand cDNA, a TRAV- and TRBV-specific set, covered both alpha and beta chains. A constant-region primer paired with the V-primer adapter amplified TCRs over approximately 18 PCR cycles. TCRdb itself ran the reads through MiXCR, one entry per CDR3 protein. The sample yields more than 30,000 distinct CDR3 sequences, about 53% seen once. The time point denotes: after trial treatment. The treatment denotes: LDRT plus nivolumab, ipilimumab, low-dose cyclophosphamide and aspirin (RACIN trial). The CDR3 has 13 amino acids. Germline CDR1 reads MNHEY; CDR2 reads SVGAGI.

V gene TRBV6-5 combines with J gene TRBJ2-1, with D possibly matching TRBD2 (5 bases). The specimen was PBMCs, collected after low-dose radiotherapy plus immunotherapy. This TCR came from a male donor with gallbladder cancer. CDR3 nucleotide sequence: TGTGCCAGCAGTGACTCTAGCCGCCATGAGCAGTTCTAC. Translation gives CASSDSSRHEQFY.